The next 20 T cell receptor beta chains were all read from a single sample in a study of blood T cell repertoires in COVID-19 (TCRdb year 2020). Library preparation used the immunoSEQ multiplex PCR assay. TCRdb's version of the immuneACCESS table is confined to in-frame rearrangements and falls short of the full clone set. An unresolved V gene accounts for under half of the shortfall where checked; the remainder is of unknown origin. This sample lists roughly 260,000 clones; about 83% were detected once. The leading ten clones occupy less than 4% of the sample. Input material: PBMCs or T cells enriched from blood (not recorded which). Receptors were obtained from a middle-aged woman who had been exposed to COVID-19.

The chain recombines TRBV2 with TRBJ1-1, with 9 bases identical to TRBD1. CDR3 length: 16 amino acids. Trimming at V came to 4 bases and at J to 3 bases, leaving 9 bases not matched to a gene. Germline V CDR1 and CDR2: SNHLY, FYNNEI. CDR3 protein: CASSAGQGAGDTEAFF. In nucleotides, the CDR3 is TGTGCCAGCAGTGCGGGACAGGGCGCGGGCGACACTGAAGCTTTCTTT.

This clone was observed a single time. The chain employs TRBV18 and TRBJ1-4; TRBD1 is a possible D gene (5 bases). The germline V gene encodes CDR1 KGHSH and CDR2 LQKENI. The CDR3 has 14 amino acids. V was clipped by 3 bases and J by 4 bases, with 9 bases between them. The chain's CDR3 is CASSPRRDNEKLFF. DNA of the CDR3: TGTGCCAGCTCACCCCGCAGGGATAATGAAAAACTGTTTTTT.

The chain combines TRBV11-3 with TRBJ1-1, with no clear D. V lost 1 base to trimming and J lost 3 bases, with 6 bases between them. The CDR3 is 13 residues long. Looked up from germline, CDR1 is SGHNT and CDR2 is YENEEA. This chain's CDR3 is CASSLGVDTEAFF. The DNA of the CDR3 is TGTGCCAGCAGCTTAGGAGTGGACACTGAAGCTTTCTTT. Supplemented by reference TRBV11-3 and TRBJ1-1, the full variable domain reads EAGVVQSPRYKIIEKKQPVAFWCNPISGHNTLYWYLQNLGQGPELLIRYENEEAVDDSQLPKDRFSAERLKGVDSTLKIQPAELGDSAVYLCASSLGVDTEAFFGQGTRLTVV.

The chain employs TRBV23-1 and TRBJ1-5, with 10 bases matching TRBD1. TRBV23-1 is designated an ORF whose function remains uncertain. V lost 10 bases and J lost 6; bases outside the gene matches: 12. The CDR3 length is 15 residues. CDR3 loop: CANALPGQGLQPQHF. In DNA, the CDR3 is TGCGCCAACGCACTACCGGGACAGGGGCTTCAGCCCCAGCATTTT.

V usage is TRBV9 and J usage is TRBJ2-1, with 11 bases fitting TRBD2. CDR3 size: 15 residues. CDR1 SGDLS and CDR2 YYNGEE come from the germline V gene. V shed 3 bases and J 6 bases; nucleotides not matched to a gene: 5. In DNA form, the CDR3 reads TGTGCCAGCAGCGCCACTAGCGGGGGCCGCAATGAGCAGTTCTTC. Protein: CASSATSGGRNEQFF.

The chain is built from TRBV6-1 and TRBJ2-5; 10 nucleotides agree with TRBD1. Looked up from germline, CDR1 is MNHNS and CDR2 is SASEGT. With 2 bases clipped from V and 1 base from J, the junction kept 13 bases outside the gene matches. This CDR3 is built from 19 residues. The CDR3 here is CASSERPPGQGFPQETQYF. In DNA, the CDR3 is TGTGCCAGCAGTGAACGGCCTCCGGGACAGGGGTTTCCCCAAGAGACCCAGTACTTC.

The rearrangement joins TRBV19 to TRBJ1-1; a weak D match, TRBD1 (5 bases). CDR3 length: 10 residues. V dropped 8 bases and J dropped 6 bases, with 7 bases sitting between them. CDR1 is LNHDA and CDR2 is SQIVND in the germline V gene (reference sequence). The CDR3 DNA sequence: TGTGCCAGTGGACAATCTGAAGCTTTCTTT. It codes for CASGQSEAFF. Using reference TRBV19 and TRBJ1-1 for the parts outside the CDR3, the full variable domain is DGGITQSPKYLFRKEGQNVTLSCEQNLNHDAMYWYRQDPGQGLRLIYYSQIVNDFQKGDIAEGYSVSREKKESFPLTVTSAQKNPTAFYLCASGQSEAFFGQGTRLTVV.

This clone was seen a single time. This chain links TRBV27 with TRBJ2-7, with 9 bases that match TRBD2. CDR1 and CDR2 from the germline V gene are MNHEY and SMNVEV (reference sequence). The CDR3 runs to 14 residues. J lost 1 base, V lost 3 bases, and 1 base had no gene match. This CDR3 is CASSLTSGSYEQYF. As DNA, the CDR3 is TGTGCCAGCAGTTTGACTAGCGGTTCCTACGAGCAGTACTTC.

The rearrangement links TRBV9 to TRBJ2-5; 8 bases are shared with TRBD2. The CDR3 totals 16 residues. V trimming: 0 bases; J trimming: 0 bases; junction bases outside the gene matches: 4. CDR1 and CDR2 (germline): SGDLS, YYNGEE. The CDR3 DNA sequence: TGTGCCAGCAGCGTAGGCGGGGGGCGATACCAAGAGACCCAGTACTTC. It specifies CASSVGGGRYQETQYF.

This chain connects TRBV11-2 to TRBJ2-7; 7 bases line up with TRBD1. The V and J ends lost 0 bases and 3 bases, in that order; junction bases with no gene match: 2. CDR3 length equals 14 residues. Germline CDR1 reads SGHAT; CDR2 reads FQNNGV. CDR3 amino acids: CASSLDHRGYEQYF. The CDR3 DNA reads TGTGCCAGCAGCTTAGACCACAGGGGCTACGAGCAGTACTTC.

V usage is TRBV6-6 and J usage is TRBJ1-6, with TRBD1 matching over 7 bases. The germline V gene has CDR1 MNHNY and CDR2 SVGAGI (reference sequence). This CDR3 is 16 amino acids long. J lost 7 bases, V lost 6 bases, and 12 bases had no gene match. Here the CDR3 reads CASRPTWTGHNSPLHF. DNA for the CDR3: TGTGCCAGCAGACCCACCTGGACAGGCCACAATTCACCCCTCCACTTT.

This clone was observed once. The V call is TRBV5-1, the J call TRBJ1-2; 7 nucleotides agree with TRBD1. Trimming at V came to 4 bases and at J to 4 bases, leaving 7 bases not matched to a gene. CDR1 is SGHRS, CDR2 YFSETQ, per germline. The CDR3 is 14 residues long. CDR3 coding DNA: TGCGCCAGCAGCCAAGAGGGACAGTTCTATGGCTACACCTTC. It translates to CASSQEGQFYGYTF.

The J gene is TRBJ1-5, the V gene TRBV6-4; no firm D call. Germline assignment: CDR1 MRHNA and CDR2 SNTAGT. Trimming cost V 4 bases and J 5 bases, with 9 bases left between them. CDR3 length equals 13 residues. In DNA form, the CDR3 reads TGTGCCAGCAGTGTGAGGCGAGATCAGCCCCAGCATTTT. Residues: CASSVRRDQPQHF.

This sequence joins TRBV7-2 and TRBJ1-5; D is perhaps TRBD1 (5 bases). The CDR3 totals 14 residues. Germline CDR1 and CDR2: SGHTA and FQGNSA. Between the trimmed V and J ends, which lost 5 bases and 0 bases, there was a span of 8 bases. The CDR3 is CASSRTYSNQPQHF. The CDR3 DNA follows: TGTGCCAGCAGCCGGACATATAGCAATCAGCCCCAGCATTTT.

This chain links TRBV6-1 with TRBJ2-5, with 9 bases identical to TRBD2. The V gene's germline CDR1 is MNHNS and CDR2 SASEGT. With 1 base clipped from V and 5 bases from J, the junction kept 5 bases outside the gene matches. This CDR3 comprises 15 residues. The CDR3 DNA reads as TGTGCCAGCAGTGAAGTTGGGCGGGGGGGTGAGACCCAGTACTTC. Translation gives CASSEVGRGGETQYF.

The chain uses TRBV7-2 and TRBJ1-4, with 7 positions matching TRBD1. The CDR3 spans 14 residues. From germline, CDR1 is SGHTA and CDR2 FQGNSA. J gave up 4 bases and V 5 bases, and 4 bases lay outside the gene matches. The CDR3 loop reads CASSPGQFNEKLFF. In DNA, the CDR3 is TGTGCCAGCAGCCCGGGACAGTTTAATGAAAAACTGTTTTTT.

The rearrangement joins TRBV7-9 to TRBJ2-5, with a possible D match to TRBD2 (7 bases). The CDR3 consists of 15 residues. CDR1 SEHNR and CDR2 FQNEAQ come from the germline V gene (reference sequence). V was clipped by 1 base and J by 5 bases, with 14 bases between them. The CDR3 DNA sequence: TGTGCCAGCAGCTTAGAAGGGGGGGCCTGGGAGACCCAGTACTTC. It yields the protein CASSLEGGAWETQYF.

This clone showed up just once. The V and J genes are TRBV4-3 and TRBJ2-7, with D possibly matching TRBD2 (6 bases). The CDR3 is 18 residues long. V lost 3 bases and J lost 1, with 22 bases in between. Germline assignment: CDR1 LGHNA and CDR2 YSLEER. For the CDR3, the DNA is TGCGCCAGCAGCCAGGCCCCGGGGACTCCCCACTTTTCCTACGAGCAGTACTTC. It translates to CASSQAPGTPHFSYEQYF.

The chain is built from TRBV7-2 and TRBJ2-6; a weak D match, TRBD1 (6 bases). From germline, CDR1 is SGHTA and CDR2 FQGNSA. The CDR3 is 18 residues long. V was pared by 7 bases and J by 1 base, with 20 bases between. The CDR3 bases are TGTGCCAGCACCACGGGTGAACAGGGTTGGTCTGGGGCCAACGTCCTGACTTTC. It encodes CASTTGEQGWSGANVLTF.

Here the CDR3 reads CASSSNDRGPQPQHF. For the CDR3, the DNA is TGTGCCAGCAGCTCAAATGACAGGGGGCCTCAGCCCCAGCATTTT. The chain links TRBV7-2 to TRBJ1-5, with 10 bases that match TRBD1. This CDR3 is 15 amino acids long. Germline CDR1 SGHTA, CDR2 FQGNSA. V dropped 4 bases and J dropped 6; count of bases not matched to a gene: 6.